The 23 T cell receptor beta chains below all came from one sample that was sequenced in a study of CD8 T cells in Susac syndrome. After extraction with the RNeasy kit, 0.5 to 1 ug of the RNA was reverse transcribed using random hexamers. From the immunoSEQ multiplex PCR reads, TCRdb called clonotypes with MiXCR, one entry per CDR3 protein. The data contain around 150,000 distinct CDR3 sequences, 90% to 95% of them singletons. Sequenced: CD4+ T cells from PBMCs. Every receptor here comes from a human donor in good health.

V gene TRBV2 combines with J gene TRBJ2-7; 10 nucleotides match TRBD2. Losses at the gene ends were 2 bases for V and 5 bases for J; bases not matched to a gene: 12. Germline CDR1 SNHLY, CDR2 FYNNEI. This CDR3 has 17 residues. Written as DNA, the CDR3 is TGTGCCAGCAGTGAACGGCGTAGAAGCGGGGGGGCAGACGAGCAGTACTTC. Protein: CASSERRRSGGADEQYF.

This clonotype occurred once. In DNA form, the CDR3 reads TGTGCCAGCAGCGTAGAAGGGCAGCTTGGAAACACCATATATTTT. Amino acid sequence: CASSVEGQLGNTIYF. The chain joins TRBV9 to TRBJ1-3, with D unclear. This CDR3 is 15 amino acids long. Trimming pared 0 bases from V and 3 bases from J, leaving 10 bases between. From germline, CDR1 is SGDLS and CDR2 YYNGEE.

The chain uses TRBV19 and TRBJ1-5, with D hard to call. The germline V and J ends were trimmed by 8 bases and 4 bases, with 9 bases remaining between them. Germline V gives CDR1 LNHDA, CDR2 SQIVND (reference sequence). The CDR3 sequence is 12 residues long. CDR3 bases: TGTGCCAGTCGACACGGGAATCAGCCCCAGCATTTT. Amino acids: CASRHGNQPQHF.

This chain connects TRBV11-1 to TRBJ1-4, with D uncertain. The CDR3 contains 14 residues. With 2 bases removed from V and 10 bases from J, the gap between germline ends came to 14 bases. Germline lookup yields CDR1 SGHAT and CDR2 FQDESV (reference sequence). The CDR3 coding sequence is TGTGCCAGCAGCTTAAACGCAGGCGGAGGAAAACTGTTTTTT. Its protein is CASSLNAGGGKLFF.

The CDR3: CASSQRDRGNTQYF. The CDR3 DNA reads as TGTGCCAGCAGCCAAAGGGACAGGGGAAATACGCAGTATTTT. The genes are TRBV3-1 and TRBJ2-3; 10 nucleotides line up with TRBD1. Losses at the gene ends were 2 bases for V and 7 bases for J; bases not matched to a gene: 3. Germline-derived CDR1 and CDR2 are LGHDT and YNNKEL (reference sequence). This CDR3 has 14 amino acids.

V is TRBV24-1 and J is TRBJ2-1; 8 bases fit TRBD1. CDR1 and CDR2 from the germline V gene are KGHDR and SFDVKD. This CDR3 spans 14 amino acids. With 8 bases clipped from V and 2 bases from J, the junction kept 4 bases outside the gene matches. The CDR3 region is CATTGTGPYNEQFF. The CDR3, as DNA: TGTGCCACCACGGGGACAGGCCCCTACAATGAGCAGTTCTTC.

This chain uses TRBV27 with TRBJ2-3; no firm D call. The germline V and J ends were trimmed by 3 bases and 0 bases, with 7 bases remaining between them. Germline loops: CDR1 MNHEY, CDR2 SMNVEV (reference sequence). CDR3 length: 14 residues. CDR3 in DNA: TGTGCCAGCAGTTTGCCAGGTAGCACAGATACGCAGTATTTT. Its translation: CASSLPGSTDTQYF.

The chain joins TRBV30 to TRBJ1-5; no clear D gene. Trimming stripped 0 bases from V and 9 bases from J, with 12 bases between. Germline-derived CDR1 and CDR2 are GTSNPN and SVGIG (reference sequence). This CDR3 is built from 13 residues. CDR3 sequence reads: CAWSVDTKGPQHF. The CDR3 bases are TGTGCCTGGAGTGTAGATACAAAGGGGCCCCAGCATTTT.

This rearrangement joins TRBV7-9 to TRBJ1-2; TRBD1 matches at 8 bases. The ends lost 2 bases at V and 3 bases at J; junction bases unmatched: 2. Germline-derived CDR1 and CDR2 are SEHNR and FQNEAQ (reference sequence). The CDR3 consists of 14 residues. The CDR3 sequence: CASSLSGGDYGYTF. CDR3 coding DNA: TGTGCCAGCAGCTTATCAGGGGGCGACTATGGCTACACCTTC.

The chain links TRBV5-4 to TRBJ2-3; perhaps D is TRBD1 or TRBD2 (5 bases each). CDR1 and CDR2 (germline): SGHNT, YYREEE (reference sequence). Trimming took 3 bases from V and 2 from J, leaving 13 bases between them. This CDR3 contains 15 residues. This chain's CDR3 is CASSSEGDLTDTQYF. As DNA, the CDR3 is TGTGCCAGCAGCTCGGAAGGGGACCTCACAGATACGCAGTATTTT.

The V gene is TRBV30, the J gene TRBJ2-3, with TRBD2 matching 8 bases. Unmatched junction bases numbered 4, after V lost 0 bases and J lost 2 bases. Looked up from germline, CDR1 is GTSNPN and CDR2 is SVGIG (reference sequence). This CDR3 region has 15 residues. The CDR3 loop reads CAWSVELADTDTQYF. The CDR3 nucleotides are TGTGCCTGGAGTGTAGAACTAGCGGACACAGATACGCAGTATTTT.

V and J are TRBV28 and TRBJ2-7; D gene ambiguous. V was cut by 6 bases and J by 6 bases, with 15 bases left in between. CDR1 is MDHEN, CDR2 SYDVKM, per germline. The CDR3 extends over 13 amino acids. The DNA for the CDR3 is TGTGCCAGCAGCCCGACTGACACCTCCGAGCAGTACTTC. The encoded protein is CASSPTDTSEQYF.

The chain carries TRBV19 and TRBJ1-1; no clear D gene. The V end was cut by 6 bases, the J end by 2 bases, with 16 bases between. CDR3 length: 15 residues. Germline assignment: CDR1 LNHDA and CDR2 SQIVND (reference sequence). CDR3 in amino acids: CASRRAVTINTEAFF. CDR3 coding DNA: TGTGCCAGTAGGAGAGCGGTCACAATTAACACTGAAGCTTTCTTT.

The chain is built from TRBV7-9 and TRBJ2-7, with D unresolved. Between the trimmed V and J ends, which lost 4 bases and 6 bases, there was a span of 22 bases. The CDR3 extends over 16 amino acids. Germline assignment: CDR1 SEHNR and CDR2 FQNEAQ (reference sequence). Here the CDR3 reads CASSWKIGPALSEQYF. For the CDR3, the DNA is TGTGCCAGCAGCTGGAAGATTGGGCCCGCCTTGAGCGAGCAGTACTTC.

This chain connects TRBV7-2 to TRBJ2-5; 7 nucleotides match TRBD1. V lost 1 base, J lost 5 bases, and 7 bases stayed unmatched. Germline CDR1 and CDR2: SGHTA and FQGNSA. There are 15 residues in the CDR3. The CDR3 sequence: CASSLGGQAGETQYF. The CDR3 region has the DNA TGTGCCAGCAGCTTAGGAGGACAGGCTGGGGAGACCCAGTACTTC.

The V gene is TRBV6-2 or TRBV6-3, the J gene TRBJ1-2, with D possibly being TRBD1 (5 bases). CDR3 length: 16 amino acids. The germline V gene has CDR1 MNHEY and CDR2 SVGEGT. V lost 7 bases and J 2 bases, leaving 20 bases between the germline ends. CDR3 nucleotides: TGTGCCAGCACCCTCATGGGCGGGACCGCGAACTATGGCTACACCTTC. Amino acid sequence: CASTLMGGTANYGYTF.

The V gene is TRBV3-1, the J gene TRBJ2-6; D remains ambiguous. The germline V gene has CDR1 LGHDT and CDR2 YNNKEL (reference sequence). With 1 base removed from V and 4 bases from J, the gap between germline ends came to 8 bases. CDR3 length: 15 amino acids. CDR3 region: CASSQGFSGANVLTF. The CDR3 coding sequence is TGTGCCAGCAGCCAAGGGTTTTCCGGGGCCAACGTCCTGACTTTC.

This CDR3 is CASSPGTGGEGTEAFF. DNA of the CDR3: TGTGCCAGCAGCCCCGGGACAGGGGGCGAAGGGACTGAAGCTTTCTTT. This chain connects TRBV3-1 to TRBJ1-1, with 12 bases identical to TRBD1. Germline V lookup: CDR1 LGHDT, CDR2 YNNKEL (reference sequence). The CDR3 is 16 amino acids. Trimming cost V 4 bases and J 5 bases; bases outside gene matches: 8.

The CDR3 DNA reads as TGTGCCAGCACCCGAGTGTTCGGGGAGCAGTACTTC. Translated, it gives CASTRVFGEQYF. The rearrangement joins TRBV12-3 or TRBV12-4 to TRBJ2-7; no reliable D call. The CDR3 runs to 12 residues. V gave up 7 bases and J gave up 7 bases, with 14 bases separating them.

The table lists this clonotype with a count of one. The genes are TRBV29-1 and TRBJ2-3, with TRBD1 matching over 9 bases. Looked up from germline, CDR1 is SQVTM and CDR2 is ANQGSEA. The CDR3 has 15 residues. With 8 bases clipped from V and 2 bases from J, the junction kept 11 bases outside the gene matches. CDR3 in DNA: TGCAGCCTATTGTTACAGGGGGCGGACACAGATACGCAGTATTTT. Its protein is CSLLLQGADTDTQYF.

This rearrangement joins TRBV20-1 to TRBJ2-3, with a possible D match to TRBD2 (6 bases). The ends were cut back, 2 bases at V and 6 bases at J, with 12 bases in the middle. The germline gives CDR1 DFQATT, CDR2 SNEGSKA (reference sequence). CDR3 size: 13 residues. The CDR3, as DNA: TGCAGTGCTAGAATCCCGGGGGTGGATACGCAGTATTTT. It is translated as CSARIPGVDTQYF.

This chain connects TRBV29-1 to TRBJ1-5, with a weak D call TRBD1 (5 bases). Between the trimmed V and J ends, which lost 4 bases and 5 bases, there was a span of 9 bases. Per the germline V gene, CDR1 is SQVTM and CDR2 is ANQGSEA. The CDR3 extends over 12 amino acids. The CDR3, as DNA: TGCAGCGTTGCGCAGGGTGATCAGCCCCAGCATTTT. Its translation: CSVAQGDQPQHF. Variable domain in full (rest from reference TRBV29-1 and TRBJ1-5): SAVISQKPSRDICQRGTSLTIQCQVDSQVTMMFWYRQQPGQSLTLIATANQGSEATYESGFVIDKFPISRPNLTFSTLTVSNMSPEDSSIYLCSVAQGDQPQHFGDGTRLSIL.

The chain is built from TRBV24-1 and TRBJ1-4; D not resolved. Germline-derived CDR1 and CDR2 are KGHDR and SFDVKD. The V end lost 3 bases, the J end lost 0 bases, and 7 bases lay between the germline ends. The CDR3 has 15 amino acids. In DNA form, the CDR3 reads TGTGCCACCAGTGATCCGGGAGCAACTAATGAAAAACTGTTTTTT. It codes for CATSDPGATNEKLFF.